A selection of T cell receptor beta chains follows, all from one sample in a study of chemoradiotherapy in HPV16-positive cancers. The assay was immunoSEQ multiplex PCR, and TCRdb's table has in-frame clones only and misses some. Of approximately 1,600 clones in the sample, roughly 80% were seen once. Sequenced material: tumor tissue, taken from a patient who underwent chemoradiotherapy. The receptor set was obtained from a human donor with HPV-associated anogenital cancer. CDR3s include the opening cysteine and the closing phenylalanine or tryptophan. Each record gives: V gene, J gene, CDR3 protein.

TRBV7-9,TRBJ1-2,CASSSFMGGYTF
TRBV7-9,TRBJ1-2,CASSKLQGRYGYTF
TRBV5-6,TRBJ2-1,CASSLVAQGAVNEQFF
TRBV6-5,TRBJ1-1,CASSRPAGGNTEAFF
TRBV19,TRBJ1-2,CASSIGEIYGYTF
TRBV15,TRBJ2-7,CATSRALSGIQAYEQYF
TRBV28,TRBJ2-2,CASSSLTGQGFTGELFF
TRBV7-9,TRBJ2-5,CASSVGGISGSSIQYF
TRBV4-1,TRBJ2-5,CASSQYGASGRETQYF
TRBV12-2,TRBJ1-5,CASRRGSHSNQPQHF
TRBV28,TRBJ2-1,CASSPAGPKLGNEQFF
TRBV5-5,TRBJ1-1,CASSLDLGAEAFF
TRBV7-2,TRBJ2-2,CASSLLSLGAGELFF
TRBV2,TRBJ1-2,CASSEGQPYRYTF
TRBV5-1,TRBJ2-2,CASSFQAGTNTGELFF
TRBV5-1,TRBJ1-1,CASSQGAYTEAFF
TRBV11-3,TRBJ1-2,CASSLAVQGGYTF
TRBV20-1,TRBJ1-2,CSATGNYGYTF
TRBV7-9,TRBJ1-2,CASSGYTNYGYTF
TRBV27,TRBJ1-1,CASSVDREGTEAFF
TRBV2,TRBJ1-6,CASSENNSPLHF
TRBV7-9,TRBJ1-4,CASSLAAGGGRREKLFF
TRBV5-8,TRBJ1-1,CASSLFYGSEAFF
TRBV14,TRBJ1-4,CASSPRTGANEKLFF
TRBV10-3,TRBJ1-5,CAISPAGGINQPQHF
TRBV4-2,TRBJ2-2,CASSRESPSGGAVGELFF
TRBV5-5,TRBJ1-5,CASSLGFRGDQPQHF
TRBV7-8,TRBJ2-3,CASSTAGGTDTQYF
TRBV10-3,TRBJ1-6,CAISENDGLTNSPLHF
TRBV10-3,TRBJ1-1,CAISDPGGSGGPQGTEAFF
TRBV5-6,TRBJ1-6,CASSIPGQNSPLHF
TRBV27,TRBJ2-7,CASSFVIQDTFYEQYF
TRBV2,TRBJ1-5,CASSEGGVGNQPQHF
TRBV19,TRBJ2-3,CASSFSGQGNTDTQYF
TRBV18,TRBJ2-1,CASTGSGREQFF
TRBV11-2,TRBJ2-5,CASRTWTGGPDQETQYF
TRBV25-1,TRBJ1-5,CASSGPGQGLNQPQHF
TRBV9,TRBJ2-1,CASSVSGGANEQFF
TRBV7-2,TRBJ1-5,CASSSQGWGDQPQHF
TRBV5-5,TRBJ2-1,CASSPGGGYNEQFF
TRBV29-1,TRBJ2-1,CSGLAGGLNNEQFF
TRBV7-9,TRBJ1-1,CASRVGAEAFF
TRBV7-2,TRBJ2-1,CASSLARSGGSNEQFF
TRBV7-8,TRBJ2-4,CASSLSGTESNKNIQYF
TRBV6-1,TRBJ1-6,CASTRGQVYNSPLHF
TRBV7-8,TRBJ1-1,CASSLAGTGGSAFF
TRBV29-1,TRBJ2-1,CSVQALAGNEQFF
TRBV10-3,TRBJ2-5,CAISESIAGGQETQYF
TRBV27,TRBJ1-5,CASSPLSNQPQHF